The 6 T cell receptor beta chains presented below share a single source sample, sequenced in a study of T cell responses to AZD1222 COVID-19 vaccine (dated by TCRdb to the early 2020s). The library was generated by the immunoSEQ multiplex PCR assay. TCRdb stores this immuneACCESS table with in-frame sequences only. Part of the clones is absent; in the studies checked, under half of the shortfall reflects unresolved V genes, and no reason is known for the rest. The sample table shows some 150,000 clones, and approximately 88% are seen once. Approximately 2.3% of the sample is taken by the ten largest. In the paper's terms, the time point label means: baseline before first vaccination. The source was peripheral blood, collected on day 0 of AZD1222 vaccination. The receptors here all came from an adult in good health.

The rearrangement uses TRBV19 and TRBJ1-6, with D unclear. The CDR3 is 14 residues long. V gave up 0 bases and J gave up 10 bases, with 10 bases separating them. Germline V gene lookup returns CDR1 LNHDA and CDR2 SQIVND (reference sequence). Here the CDR3 reads CASSIDRGGSPLHF. Here the CDR3 DNA reads TGTGCCAGTAGTATAGATCGGGGTGGATCACCCCTCCACTTT.

This chain connects TRBV13 to TRBJ1-2; D may be TRBD1 (5 bases). Germline CDR1 reads PRHDT; CDR2 reads FYEKMQ (reference sequence). This CDR3 has 12 residues. V was clipped by 2 bases and J by 8 bases, with 9 bases between them. Here the CDR3 reads CASSLWGAGYTF. The CDR3 DNA sequence: TGTGCCAGCAGCTTATGGGGCGCAGGCTACACCTTC.

This chain links TRBV10-3 with TRBJ2-1; TRBD2 matches at 15 bases. After removal of 10 bases from V and 8 bases from J, the junction contained 6 bases not matched to a gene. Germline V gene data show CDR1 as ENHRY and CDR2 as SYGVKD. This CDR3 has 14 residues. CDR3 sequence: CATAGLAGGDEQFF. CDR3 coding DNA: TGTGCCACCGCGGGACTAGCGGGAGGCGATGAGCAGTTCTTC.

The chain combines TRBV11-1 with TRBJ2-7, with 7 nucleotides matching TRBD1. Trimming removed 3 bases from V and 6 bases from J; junction bases left unmatched: 5. The CDR3 consists of 13 residues. Per the germline V gene, CDR1 is SGHAT and CDR2 is FQDESV (reference sequence). This chain's CDR3 is CASSLGQNGEQYF. For the CDR3, the DNA is TGTGCCAGCAGCTTGGGACAGAACGGCGAGCAGTACTTC.

The chain joins TRBV27 to TRBJ2-3, with TRBD1 matching over 11 bases. Germline-derived CDR1 and CDR2 are MNHEY and SMNVEV (reference sequence). The CDR3 loop spans 15 amino acids. V dropped 3 bases and J dropped 4; count of bases not matched to a gene: 3. CDR3 nucleotide sequence: TGTGCCAGCAGTTTGGACAGGGGGCGCGCAGATACGCAGTATTTT. This codes for CASSLDRGRADTQYF.

The V call is TRBV19, the J call TRBJ1-5; no clear D gene. This CDR3 region has 14 residues. The V end was cut by 0 bases, the J end by 7 bases, with 10 bases between. Germline CDR1 LNHDA, CDR2 SQIVND (reference sequence). CDR3 protein: CASSIDGGVQPQHF. The CDR3 region has the DNA TGTGCCAGTAGTATAGATGGAGGAGTCCAGCCCCAGCATTTT.